This T cell receptor (beta chain) was sequenced in a study of CD8 T cells in ankylosing spondylitis. Findings and caveats of the study: Reportedly, matched ankylosing spondylitis synovial fluid was significantly enriched for disease-linked clones.

Points on this clonotype: Its target is not known.

TCRdb passed the 5' RACE reads through MiXCR, listing each CDR3 protein once. The sample has 300,000 to 400,000 distinct CDR3 sequences; about 15% are singletons. Sequencing was carried out using blood, either unsorted or a sorted T cell fraction (not recorded which). The receptor was derived from a male donor with ankylosing spondylitis or in good health (not recorded which).

The CDR3 coding sequence is TGTGCCAGCATACCCGATATGGCCGGGTTGGGTAGTACGCAGTATTTT. Translated, it gives CASIPDMAGLGSTQYF. The chain employs TRBV12-3 or TRBV12-4 and TRBJ2-3; no clear D. V was pared by 7 bases and J by 8 bases, with 25 bases between. This CDR3 has 16 amino acids.